Listed here are 26 T cell receptor beta chains from one sample, sequenced in a study of CD8+ T cells in alopecia areata. The treatment denotes: oral pan-JAK inhibitor, 5-10 mg twice daily. Reverse transcription of extracted RNA yielded cDNA, which provided the sequencing template. Method: immunoSEQ multiplex PCR; TCRdb's copy keeps in-frame clones and lacks some. The data hold roughly 180,000 clones, with about 51% observed a single time. This material consisted of CD8+ T cells sorted from blood, taken at approximately week 52, from a patient treated with tofacitinib. All receptors derive from a human donor with alopecia areata.

This clone appeared once. The chain recombines TRBV5-6 with TRBJ2-1; no reliable D call. The germline V gene encodes CDR1 SGHDT and CDR2 YYEEEE. This CDR3 contains 14 residues. V lost 0 bases and J lost 10, with 14 bases in between. CDR3 residues: CASSLGPLTPEQFF. Written as DNA, the CDR3 is TGTGCCAGCAGCTTGGGGCCCCTAACCCCCGAGCAGTTCTTC.

The V gene is TRBV27, the J gene TRBJ1-6, with D possibly being TRBD1 (6 bases). Trimming removed 0 bases at V and 10 bases at J, with 13 bases between. The CDR3 extends over 15 amino acids. The germline V gene encodes CDR1 MNHEY and CDR2 SMNVEV (reference sequence). CDR3 residues: CASSLSGGAHSPLHF. The CDR3 region has the DNA TGTGCCAGCAGTTTATCTGGGGGGGCCCACTCACCCCTCCACTTT.

The chain carries TRBV13 and TRBJ1-2, with D uncertain. This CDR3 comprises 11 residues. Germline V lookup: CDR1 PRHDT, CDR2 FYEKMQ (reference sequence). Trimming shortened V by 2 bases and J by 8 bases, and 6 bases separated the two germline ends. CDR3 DNA sequence: TGTGCCAGCAGCTTATATTTGGGCTACACCTTC. Protein product: CASSLYLGYTF.

The J gene is TRBJ2-7, the V gene TRBV5-6; TRBD2 aligns across 10 bases. This CDR3 has 15 residues. J was trimmed by 4 bases and V by 4 bases; bases with no gene match: 8. Germline values: CDR1 SGHDT, CDR2 YYEEEE. The CDR3 reads CASSGAAGGTYEQYF. The CDR3 region has the DNA TGTGCCAGCAGCGGCGCAGCGGGGGGGACTTACGAGCAGTACTTC.

The chain joins TRBV2 to TRBJ1-2; weak D call: TRBD1 (5 bases). Germline-derived CDR1 and CDR2 are SNHLY and FYNNEI. V was trimmed by 6 bases and J by 3 bases, leaving 14 bases between them. This CDR3 is 14 amino acids long. CDR3 nucleotides: TGTGCCAGCAGGAACGGGGGATCGGACTATGGCTACACCTTC. Protein product: CASRNGGSDYGYTF.

The V gene is TRBV7-9, the J gene TRBJ2-3, with D possibly being TRBD1 (6 bases). The CDR3 is 17 amino acids. The germline gives CDR1 SEHNR, CDR2 FQNEAQ (reference sequence). The germline V and J ends were trimmed by 10 bases and 0 bases, with 23 bases remaining between them. The CDR3 nucleotides read TGTGCCATCCCTTTCCCTTGGACAGAAACTAGCACAGATACGCAGTATTTT. This sequence encodes CAIPFPWTETSTDTQYF.

The V and J genes are TRBV6-5 and TRBJ1-2, with D tentatively TRBD1 (6 bases). V was shortened by 4 bases and J by 0 bases, with 12 bases between the two germline ends. Germline CDR1 reads MNHEY; CDR2 reads SVGAGI. There are 15 residues in the CDR3. CDR3: CASSSQAGANYGYTF. Here the CDR3 DNA reads TGTGCCAGCAGTTCTCAGGCAGGGGCTAACTATGGCTACACCTTC.

With regard to this clone: The sample has other DNA sequences that encode this CDR3 too. The rearrangement uses TRBV27 and TRBJ1-5; 9 bases agree with TRBD1. Per the germline V gene, CDR1 is MNHEY and CDR2 is SMNVEV (reference sequence). With V trimmed by 3 bases and J by 4 bases, 1 base remained unmatched. The CDR3 totals 14 residues. The CDR3 region is CASSLGQGNQPQHF. DNA for the CDR3: TGTGCCAGCAGTTTGGGACAGGGTAATCAGCCCCAGCATTTT.

A single count supports this clone. The J gene is TRBJ2-5, the V gene TRBV6-5, with D perhaps TRBD2 (6 bases). The CDR3 has 15 amino acids. V was clipped by 3 bases and J by 3 bases, with 14 bases between them. The V gene's germline CDR1 is MNHEY and CDR2 SVGAGI. CDR3 in DNA: TGTGCCAGCAGTTATAGAGTGCCGGGGGAAGAGACCCAGTACTTC. Protein product: CASSYRVPGEETQYF.

The chain joins TRBV6-6 to TRBJ1-4, with TRBD1 matching over 10 bases. The CDR3 is 13 residues long. The trim removed 6 bases at V and 7 bases at J, leaving 2 bases unmatched. Germline V gives CDR1 MNHNY, CDR2 SVGAGI (reference sequence). CDR3 sequence (DNA): TGTGCCAGCAGCCGGGACAGGGGTGAAAAACTGTTTTTT. Translation: CASSRDRGEKLFF.

The rearrangement joins TRBV4-2 to TRBJ2-6, with unresolved D. From germline, CDR1 is LGHNA and CDR2 YNFKEQ. The CDR3 runs to 17 residues. V lost 1 base and J 2 bases, leaving 12 bases between the germline ends. CDR3 loop: CASSQGVGQAGANVLTF. In DNA form, the CDR3 reads TGTGCCAGCAGCCAAGGTGTAGGGCAGGCTGGGGCCAACGTCCTGACTTTC.

This clone was detected only a few times. The chain uses TRBV11-2 and TRBJ2-7; D unclear. With 7 bases removed from V and 0 bases from J, the gap between germline ends came to 16 bases. CDR1 SGHAT and CDR2 FQNNGV come from the germline V gene. The CDR3 totals 15 residues. This chain's CDR3 is CASTPRSRSSYEQYF. In DNA form, the CDR3 reads TGTGCCAGCACCCCGCGGAGTAGGAGCTCCTACGAGCAGTACTTC.

The genes are TRBV5-1 and TRBJ2-1; the match to TRBD2 covers 10 bases. Per germline, CDR1 SGHRS and CDR2 YFSETQ. The CDR3 is 19 residues long. V dropped 4 bases and J dropped 0; count of bases not matched to a gene: 13. The CDR3 bases are TGCGCCAGCAGCCCCGGGGGTAGCGGGGGGCTCGGCTCCTACAATGAGCAGTTCTTC. This sequence encodes CASSPGGSGGLGSYNEQFF.

CDR3 amino acids: CASSLYSNQPQHF. CDR3 sequence (DNA): TGTGCCAGCAGCTTATATAGCAATCAGCCCCAGCATTTT. V is TRBV11-2 and J is TRBJ1-5, with unresolved D. The CDR3 has 13 residues. Per germline, CDR1 SGHAT and CDR2 FQNNGV. With 2 bases removed from V and 0 bases from J, the gap between germline ends came to 2 bases.

On this clone itself: The junction shows a germline mismatch at one end, possibly a read error. The J gene is TRBJ1-4, the V gene TRBV30, with a tentative D call TRBD1 (6 bases). Germline assignment: CDR1 GTSNPN and CDR2 SVGIG (reference sequence). This CDR3 has 14 amino acids. In nucleotides, the CDR3 is TGTGCCTGGAGCCCCGGGACAACGAATGAAAAACTGTTTTTT. Its protein product is CAWSPGTTNEKLFF.

The gene calls are TRBV4-3 and TRBJ1-6, with D hard to call. CDR1 and CDR2 from the germline V gene are LGHNA and YSLEER. V was trimmed by 1 base and J by 9 bases, leaving 13 bases between them. The CDR3 spans 15 residues. The CDR3 sequence is CASSQGNTAGSPLHF. CDR3 in DNA: TGCGCCAGCAGCCAAGGCAACACTGCGGGTTCACCCCTCCACTTT.

This clone came up a few times. At one end, the junction sequence differs from germline, possibly due to a read error. The rearrangement joins TRBV29-1 to TRBJ2-3, with TRBD1 identical over 9 bases. CDR3 length: 15 amino acids. Germline values: CDR1 SQVTM, CDR2 ANQGSEA. The CDR3 loop reads CSVEDRGTFTDTQYF. As DNA, the CDR3 is TGCAGCGTAGAAGACAGGGGGACCTTCACAGATACGCAGTATTTT.

This clone turned up a few times. This sequence joins TRBV29-1 and TRBJ2-7; TRBD1 might be the D (6 bases). This CDR3 has 15 residues. The germline CDR1 and CDR2 sequences are SQVTM and ANQGSEA. The germline V and J ends were trimmed by 6 bases and 1 base, with 19 bases remaining between them. The CDR3 here is CSVQGGRIRSYEQYF. Here the CDR3 DNA reads TGCAGCGTCCAAGGGGGACGTATCCGTTCCTACGAGCAGTACTTC.

This clone was seen only a few times. This chain links TRBV5-1 with TRBJ2-5; 7 nucleotides match TRBD1. V lost 4 bases and J lost 2; bases outside the gene matches: 11. This CDR3 comprises 16 residues. Germline V gene sequence: CDR1 SGHRS, CDR2 YFSETQ. CDR3 loop: CASSAGGGRGQETQYF. The CDR3 DNA follows: TGCGCCAGCAGCGCTGGAGGTGGCAGGGGGCAAGAGACCCAGTACTTC.

V usage is TRBV27 and J usage is TRBJ1-5, with D possibly being TRBD1 (5 bases). Germline-derived CDR1 and CDR2 are MNHEY and SMNVEV (reference sequence). This CDR3 has 15 residues. V was shortened by 4 bases and J by 6 bases, with 16 bases between the two germline ends. The CDR3 DNA follows: TGTGCCAGCAGTTCCAGGGTTATAGACGCTCAGCCCCAGCATTTT. Protein product: CASSSRVIDAQPQHF.

This clone was counted a few times. This chain connects TRBV7-9 to TRBJ1-1; 12 nucleotides align to TRBD1. V was pared by 5 bases and J by 4 bases, with 8 bases of the junction left unmatched. CDR1 and CDR2 from the germline V gene are SEHNR and FQNEAQ (reference sequence). CDR3 length equals 16 residues. The CDR3 region has the DNA TGTGCCAGCAGCCCAGGGACAGGGGGCCGTGGCACTGAAGCTTTCTTT. This translates into CASSPGTGGRGTEAFF.

This clone was observed a few times. The chain carries TRBV29-1 and TRBJ2-7; D assignment may be TRBD1 or TRBD2 (6 bases each). CDR1 is SQVTM, CDR2 ANQGSEA, per germline. The germline V and J ends were trimmed by 0 bases and 4 bases, with 10 bases remaining between them. The CDR3 loop spans 13 amino acids. CDR3 protein: CSVEDRGLYEQYF. The DNA of the CDR3 is TGCAGCGTTGAAGACAGGGGACTGTACGAGCAGTACTTC.

J is TRBJ2-7 and V is TRBV6-5; a weak D match, TRBD1 (6 bases). V was cut by 0 bases and J by 3 bases, with 12 bases left in between. The germline V gene has CDR1 MNHEY and CDR2 SVGAGI. This CDR3 region has 15 residues. In DNA form, the CDR3 reads TGTGCCAGCAGTTACTCGGCAGGGGAAGGCTACGAGCAGTACTTC. It codes for CASSYSAGEGYEQYF.

A few counts support this clone. The V call is TRBV7-9, the J call TRBJ2-7; 8 nucleotides agree with TRBD1. The CDR3 contains 14 residues. Germline CDR1 reads SEHNR; CDR2 reads FQNEAQ (reference sequence). V lost 3 bases, J lost 2 bases, and 3 bases stayed unmatched. CDR3 protein: CASSLEDRAYEQYF. The CDR3 coding sequence is TGTGCCAGCAGCTTGGAGGACAGGGCCTACGAGCAGTACTTC. Variable domain in full (rest from reference TRBV7-9 and TRBJ2-7): DTGVSQNPRHKITKRGQNVTFRCDPISEHNRLYWYRQTLGQGPEFLTYFQNEAQLEKSRLLSDRFSAERPKGSFSTLEIQRTEQGDSAMYLCASSLEDRAYEQYFGPGTRLTVT.

This rearrangement joins TRBV7-2 to TRBJ1-6, with 7 positions matching TRBD1. CDR1 and CDR2 (germline): SGHTA, FQGNSA. The CDR3 has 13 residues. V gave up 1 base and J gave up 10 bases; unmatched junction bases: 1. CDR3 in amino acids: CASSLGGGSPLHF. CDR3 coding DNA: TGTGCCAGCAGCTTAGGAGGGGGCTCACCCCTCCACTTT.

The genes are TRBV7-9 and TRBJ1-1; D not resolved. The CDR3 has 13 amino acids. V was pared by 1 base and J by 1 base, with 4 bases between. Germline values: CDR1 SEHNR, CDR2 FQNEAQ (reference sequence). CDR3 in DNA: TGTGCCAGCAGCTTAGAGAGGAACACTGAAGCTTTCTTT. Amino acid sequence: CASSLERNTEAFF.